This entry describes one TCR beta chain. Its specificity is unknown. Germline CDR1 and CDR2: SGHTA and FQGNSA. The CDR3 sequence is 12 residues long. Between the trimmed V and J ends, which lost 5 bases and 6 bases, there was a span of 11 bases. PCR used 60 Vbeta primers and 13 Jbeta primers. The protocol was immunoSEQ multiplex PCR, while the TCRdb copy is restricted to in-frame clones and leaves out a portion. Here the sample spans about 150,000 clones, around 60% being singletons. This record belongs to a study of cytomegalovirus exposure and HLA in healthy donors. Study-level points and caveats: It was only CMV serostatus that was available as immune exposure information. Among TCR beta chains of equal frequency, HLA-associated ones were more clonally expanded in a later analysis.

The chain employs TRBV7-2 and TRBJ2-7; D possibly corresponds to TRBD1 (6 bases). This TCR was sampled from a woman aged 60 to 75 in good health and CMV-seropositive. The sample comprised PBMCs. As DNA, the CDR3 is TGTGCCAGCAGCCGTACAGGGTCCGAGCAGTACTTC. It codes for CASSRTGSEQYF.